This TCR beta chain was captured in a study of T cells in Graves' hyperthyroidism and ophthalmopathy. Findings and limits, study-wide: Most thyroid clonotypes that were expanded above 0.001 also turned up in blood.

This clonotype was recorded many times. The antigen is undetermined. The CDR3 regions of TCR beta were amplified from RNA transcripts. An initial round of RT-PCR targeting the TCR CDR3 relied on the HTBI primer set. TCRdb called the multiplex PCR reads again in MiXCR, with one record for every CDR3 protein. The sample yields fewer than 250,000 distinct CDR3 sequences, approximately 24% seen once. V was trimmed by 6 bases and J by 4 bases, leaving 12 bases between them. The CDR3 length is 14 residues. Germline CDR1 MNHEY, CDR2 SVGEGT. Sample: blood. This receptor was taken from a woman aged 40 to 50 with Graves' ophthalmopathy. J is TRBJ2-2 and V is TRBV6-2 or TRBV6-3; D is possibly TRBD2 (6 bases). The CDR3 DNA is TGTGCCAGCAGCAGACTAGGACCCACCGGGGAGCTGTTTTTT. Encoded protein: CASSRLGPTGELFF.